This T cell receptor beta chain was identified in a study of CD8 T cells in Susac syndrome. Study overall: There were roughly six sequenced Susac syndrome patients with active disease and under ten in remission.

A quantity of roughly 0.5 to 1 ug RNA underwent reverse transcription using random hexamers. Multiplex PCR with immunoSEQ amplified the TCR beta CDR3 across 54 Vbeta and 13 Jbeta. TCRdb analysed the immunoSEQ multiplex PCR reads with MiXCR anew, one entry per CDR3 protein. Of about 83,000 distinct CDR3 sequences detected, about 95% appear once; the ten largest clones hold approximately 0.48%. The germline CDR1 and CDR2 sequences are MNHEY and SVGAGI. Trimming removed 6 bases from V and 5 bases from J; junction bases left unmatched: 11. The CDR3 length is 15 residues. Sequenced sample: CD8+ T cells from PBMCs. The receptor's source is a human donor with Susac syndrome. This chain connects TRBV6-5 to TRBJ2-5; 8 nucleotides agree with TRBD1. CDR3 protein: CASSFKTGVLETQYF. The CDR3 nucleotides read TGTGCCAGCAGCTTCAAGACAGGGGTCTTGGAGACCCAGTACTTC.